Reported below is one T cell receptor beta chain. Its antigen is not identified. The CDR3 runs to 14 residues. Looked up from germline, CDR1 is SGHTA and CDR2 is FQGNSA. Trimming removed 2 bases at V and 4 bases at J, with 11 bases between. Viral peptide pool expansion of antigen-specific CD4+ T cells preceded sequencing in the ViraFEST assay. CD4+ T cells were isolated after about nine days of culture. Participants each got two BNT162b2 or mRNA-1273 vaccine doses. Wells containing approximately 2 million PBMC each were cultured with approximately 9.7 IU/ml IL-2 and approximately 10 ug/ml peptides. The record originates from a study of vaccination effects on CD4 cells after COVID-19. Assay used: immunoSEQ multiplex PCR; TCRdb lists only in-frame clones, some missing. The sample carries 24,000 or so clones, roughly three quarters recorded once.

The V call is TRBV7-2, the J call TRBJ2-5; either TRBD1 or TRBD2 may fit D (5 bases each). This receptor was obtained from a human donor who received a COVID-19 vaccine. Sequenced material: CD4+ T cells from PBMCs cultured with HCoV-229E spike peptides, taken after COVID-19 vaccination. The CDR3 DNA reads as TGTGCCAGCAGCTTACTGGGGGAAGGAGAGACCCAGTACTTC. As protein: CASSLLGEGETQYF.